The 8 T cell receptor beta chains below come from one sample, sequenced in a study of shared clonotypes between healthy human individuals (dated by TCRdb to the early 2020s). Receptor amplification or capture employed the immunoSEQ multiplex PCR assay. TCRdb re-hosts the immuneACCESS table, in-frame sequences only. Its copies lack some clones; in the studies checked, an unresolved V gene accounts for under half of them, and the cause for the rest is not known. This sample holds about 2.3 million clones; 85% to 95% were observed only once. The top ten constitute 0.37% of the sample. The sequenced sample consisted of naive CD4+ T cells from PBMCs. The cell subset or site label here, explained by the study, means: CD45RA+ positively selected. These receptors all come from a man aged 18 to 29 in good health. Some clones in this sample may be carry-over from other donors' samples.

V and J are TRBV19 and TRBJ2-5; TRBD2 agrees at 9 bases. The germline V gene has CDR1 LNHDA and CDR2 SQIVND (reference sequence). The CDR3 extends over 17 amino acids. Trimming removed 4 bases from V and 5 bases from J; junction bases left unmatched: 14. In nucleotides, the CDR3 is TGTGCCAGTAGTACGTTTGTAGCGGGAGCTCCCCGGGAGACCCAGTACTTC. Translated: CASSTFVAGAPRETQYF.

The rearrangement joins TRBV2 to TRBJ2-7; 7 nucleotides agree with TRBD1. V shed 6 bases, J shed 0 bases, and the junction held 8 bases outside the gene matches. Germline V lookup: CDR1 SNHLY, CDR2 FYNNEI. This CDR3 comprises 15 residues. CDR3 amino acids: CASSEVWDSSYEQYF. The CDR3 nucleotides are TGTGCCAGCAGCGAGGTTTGGGACAGCTCCTACGAGCAGTACTTC. Combining the CDR3 with reference TRBV2 and TRBJ2-7 gives the whole variable domain EPEVTQTPSHQVTQMGQEVILRCVPISNHLYFYWYRQILGQKVEFLVSFYNNEISEKSEIFDDQFSVERPDGSNFTLKIRSTKLEDSAMYFCASSEVWDSSYEQYFGPGTRLTVT.

The chain employs TRBV6-4 and TRBJ1-5; a possible D gene is TRBD1 (5 bases). Germline V lookup: CDR1 MRHNA, CDR2 SNTAGT. The ends were cut back, 7 bases at V and 0 bases at J, with 19 bases in the middle. The CDR3 runs to 17 residues. The DNA for the CDR3 is TGTGCCAGCATCCACTCGGGACGGATATATAGCAATCAGCCCCAGCATTTT. Its translation is CASIHSGRIYSNQPQHF.

In nucleotides, the CDR3 is TGTGCCAGCAGCTTAGTGAGTGATAGCAATCAGCCCCAGCATTTT. It specifies CASSLVSDSNQPQHF. The rearrangement links TRBV7-8 to TRBJ1-5; no definite D call. The V end lost 1 base, the J end lost 0 bases, and 7 bases lay between the germline ends. There are 15 residues in the CDR3. CDR1 is SGHVS, CDR2 FQNEAQ, per germline. Full variable domain (rest looked up from reference TRBV7-8 and TRBJ1-5): GAGVSQSPRYKVAKRGQDVALRCDPISGHVSLFWYQQALGQGPEFLTYFQNEAQLDKSGLPSDRFFAERPEGSVSTLKIQRTQQEDSAVYLCASSLVSDSNQPQHFGDGTRLSIL.

This chain links TRBV4-2 with TRBJ2-5; D uncertain. The DNA end lines up better with TRBJ2-7; the J call may be wrong. Germline V gives CDR1 LGHNA, CDR2 YNFKEQ. The CDR3 sequence is 14 residues long. The CDR3 is CASSQVVQSYEQYF. DNA for the CDR3: TGTGCCAGCAGCCAAGTGGTTCAGAGCTACGAGCAGTACTTC.

This clone was picked up one time. The rearrangement joins TRBV11-2 to TRBJ1-2, with TRBD1 matching over 8 bases. This CDR3 spans 15 amino acids. Germline V gene lookup returns CDR1 SGHAT and CDR2 FQNNGV. V lost 1 base, J lost 5 bases, and 6 bases stayed unmatched. The CDR3 protein is CASSLGVRGLYGYTF. The CDR3 DNA sequence: TGTGCCAGCAGCTTAGGGGTCAGGGGGCTATATGGCTACACCTTC.

This chain links TRBV10-3 with TRBJ1-1; D remains unclear. This CDR3 is built from 14 residues. The germline V gene encodes CDR1 ENHRY and CDR2 SYGVKD. Trimming pared 2 bases from V and 0 bases from J, leaving 7 bases between. As DNA, the CDR3 is TGTGCCATCAGTGAGGTAGCTGTGAACACTGAAGCTTTCTTT. Translating it yields CAISEVAVNTEAFF.

Comment on this clone: Other DNA sequences in this specimen translate into the identical CDR3. The chain joins TRBV6-4 to TRBJ1-1, with unresolved D. The CDR3 extends over 13 amino acids. V gave up 4 bases and J gave up 0 bases, with 6 bases separating them. Germline V gene lookup returns CDR1 MRHNA and CDR2 SNTAGT. CDR3 in amino acids: CASSAGMNTEAFF. CDR3 bases: TGTGCCAGCAGTGCAGGAATGAACACTGAAGCTTTCTTT.